This T cell receptor (beta chain) appears in the sequencing data of a study of control samples from healthy donors and cancer patients. Using immunoSEQ multiplex PCR, the repertoire was profiled, and TCRdb retains in-frame clones only, with some absent. The sample records roughly 100,000 clones, roughly 92% being singletons. This clone was recorded only once. The CDR3 runs 16 residues. V lost 10 bases, J lost 3 bases, and 24 bases lay in between. Germline V gene sequence: CDR1 MNHEY, CDR2 SMNVEV (reference sequence). This TCR was recovered from a human donor in good health. The donor label of this sample is uncertain. The specimen was blood. V gene TRBV27 combines with J gene TRBJ2-5; D tentatively reads TRBD1 or TRBD2 (6 bases each). CDR3 DNA: TGTGCCACCCCTCGGCCGGGGGCTGACGAAGAAGAGACCCAGTACTTC. Translated: CATPRPGADEEETQYF.